Listed here are 20 T cell receptor beta chains from one sample, sequenced in a study of cytomegalovirus exposure and HLA in healthy donors. Vbeta (60) and Jbeta (13) primers were used in the PCR. Sequenced by immunoSEQ multiplex PCR; TCRdb stores in-frame clones only, minus some. Its listing shows approximately 52,000 clones. Sequenced input: PBMCs. These receptors all stem from a man over 45 in good health and CMV-seropositive.

The chain joins TRBV28 to TRBJ2-7; a possible D gene is TRBD2 (6 bases). Between the trimmed V and J ends, which lost 6 bases and 6 bases, there was a span of 15 bases. Germline CDR1 reads MDHEN; CDR2 reads SYDVKM. This CDR3 contains 13 residues. The DNA of the CDR3 is TGTGCCAGCAGCGGCCTGGGACTTTCCGAGCAGTACTTC. This gives the protein CASSGLGLSEQYF.

V is TRBV7-2 and J is TRBJ2-3; D gene ambiguous. V lost 2 bases, J lost 4 bases, and 13 bases lay in between. The CDR3 runs to 15 residues. The germline CDR1 and CDR2 sequences are SGHTA and FQGNSA. The chain's CDR3 is CASSLNFLRADTQYF. CDR3 DNA: TGTGCCAGCAGCTTAAATTTTTTACGGGCAGATACGCAGTATTTT.

This chain uses TRBV18 with TRBJ1-2, with D possibly matching TRBD1 (5 bases). V lost 3 bases and J lost 2, with 13 bases in between. CDR1 is KGHSH, CDR2 LQKENI, per germline. CDR3 size: 15 residues. DNA of the CDR3: TGTGCCAGCTCACCGCGGCAGGAGGGGAACTATGGCTACACCTTC. It codes for CASSPRQEGNYGYTF.

The V gene is TRBV5-1, the J gene TRBJ1-1; 7 bases match TRBD1. CDR1 is SGHRS, CDR2 YFSETQ, per germline. With 3 bases clipped from V and 1 base from J, the junction kept 6 bases outside the gene matches. There are 15 residues in the CDR3. The CDR3 bases are TGCGCCAGCAGCTCCCGGACAGGTGGGAACACTGAAGCTTTCTTT. Translation gives CASSSRTGGNTEAFF.

V and J are TRBV5-1 and TRBJ1-2; no clear D. This CDR3 is built from 13 residues. The germline CDR1 and CDR2 sequences are SGHRS and YFSETQ. Trimming removed 0 bases at V and 2 bases at J, with 5 bases between. CDR3 in DNA: TGCGCCAGCAGCTTGGCGGGGAACTATGGCTACACCTTC. The encoded protein is CASSLAGNYGYTF. Full variable domain (remainder filled in from reference TRBV5-1 and TRBJ1-2): KAGVTQTPRYLIKTRGQQVTLSCSPISGHRSVSWYQQTPGQGLQFLFEYFSETQRNKGNFPGRFSGRQFSNSRSEMNVSTLELGDSALYLCASSLAGNYGYTFGSGTRLTVV.

The gene calls are TRBV15 and TRBJ1-2; D remains ambiguous. Germline CDR1 is LNHNV and CDR2 is YYDKDF (reference sequence). The V and J ends lost 7 bases and 8 bases respectively, with 20 bases between them. This CDR3 is built from 14 residues. For the CDR3, the DNA is TGTGCCACCACCGAAAGTATCGAGGCGGGGGGCTACACCTTC. Translation gives CATTESIEAGGYTF.

The chain recombines TRBV6-5 with TRBJ2-2, with D possibly matching TRBD2 (6 bases). This CDR3 spans 15 amino acids. Trimming cost V 2 bases and J 0 bases, with 7 bases left between them. In germline, CDR1 is MNHEY, CDR2 SVGAGI. For the CDR3, the DNA is TGTGCCAGCAGTTACAGGACTACGAACACCGGGGAGCTGTTTTTT. Encoded protein: CASSYRTTNTGELFF.

V is TRBV19 and J is TRBJ2-2, with D possibly TRBD2 on 5 matching bases. CDR3 length: 12 residues. The germline V gene encodes CDR1 LNHDA and CDR2 SQIVND (reference sequence). With 4 bases removed from V and 7 bases from J, the gap between germline ends came to 7 bases. The CDR3 region is CASSKGVGELFF. The DNA for the CDR3 is TGTGCCAGTAGTAAGGGAGTCGGGGAGCTGTTTTTT.

V and J are TRBV14 and TRBJ1-2; 9 nucleotides line up with TRBD1. CDR1 and CDR2 from the germline V gene are SGHDN and FVKESK. The CDR3 loop spans 15 amino acids. The V gene end was trimmed by 4 bases and the J gene end by 4 bases; junction bases not matched to a gene: 7. CDR3 in amino acids: CASSRSDRGAYGYTF. CDR3 DNA sequence: TGTGCCAGCAGCCGGTCGGACAGGGGAGCCTATGGCTACACCTTC.

The chain combines TRBV19 with TRBJ2-2; TRBD2 might be the D (6 bases). CDR1 and CDR2 (germline): LNHDA, SQIVND (reference sequence). The V end lost 8 bases, the J end lost 5 bases, and 18 bases lay between the germline ends. The CDR3 has 15 residues. CDR3 residues: CASQSYGGVTGELFF. Here the CDR3 DNA reads TGTGCCAGTCAATCCTACGGGGGAGTTACCGGGGAGCTGTTTTTT.

CDR3 DNA sequence: TGTGCCAGCAGTACGAGGACAGGGCAAGGACAGCCCCAGCATTTT. Its translation: CASSTRTGQGQPQHF. This chain joins TRBV28 and TRBJ1-5; 8 nucleotides align to TRBD1. Germline CDR1 and CDR2: MDHEN and SYDVKM. CDR3 length equals 15 residues. The trim removed 5 bases at V and 7 bases at J, leaving 10 bases unmatched.

J is TRBJ1-2 and V is TRBV27; 12 bases align to TRBD1. With V trimmed by 6 bases and J by 7 bases, 9 bases remained unmatched. The CDR3 is 15 residues long. Germline V gives CDR1 MNHEY, CDR2 SMNVEV (reference sequence). CDR3 protein: CASSSPGQGAFGYTF. The CDR3 DNA reads as TGTGCCAGCAGCTCCCCGGGACAGGGGGCGTTTGGCTACACCTTC.

This chain uses TRBV10-3 with TRBJ2-7; the match to TRBD2 covers 7 bases. The CDR3 totals 13 residues. Unmatched junction bases numbered 2, after V lost 4 bases and J lost 2 bases. Germline CDR1 is ENHRY and CDR2 is SYGVKD. CDR3 residues: CAISAGRAYEQYF. The CDR3 DNA is TGTGCCATCAGTGCAGGGAGGGCCTACGAGCAGTACTTC.

For this clone: One end of the junction is discordant with germline, which a read error may explain. The chain has TRBV9 and TRBJ2-3, with D possibly matching TRBD2 (6 bases). The CDR3 length is 15 residues. The germline V gene has CDR1 SGDLS and CDR2 YYNGEE. CDR3 DNA: TGTGCCAGCAGCACCTACGGGGGACCCACAGATAAGCAGTATTTT. Amino acid sequence: CASSTYGGPTDKQYF.

V usage is TRBV6-5 and J usage is TRBJ1-5; possible D gene TRBD1, 5 bases. The V and J ends lost 5 bases and 7 bases respectively, with 12 bases between them. Germline lookup yields CDR1 MNHEY and CDR2 SVGAGI. The CDR3 sequence is 13 residues long. CDR3 protein: CASSPWGGQPQHF. DNA for the CDR3: TGTGCCAGCAGTCCCTGGGGGGGGCAGCCCCAGCATTTT.

V usage is TRBV5-4 and J usage is TRBJ1-6; 9 bases are a match to TRBD1. This CDR3 region has 17 residues. CDR1 is SGHNT and CDR2 is YYREEE in the germline V gene (reference sequence). V lost 4 bases, J lost 0 bases, and 5 bases stayed unmatched. The CDR3 is CASSPGQGSSYNSPLHF. CDR3 nucleotide sequence: TGTGCCAGCAGCCCCGGACAGGGGAGCTCCTATAATTCACCCCTCCACTTT.

The rearrangement links TRBV11-2 to TRBJ2-5, with a possible D match to TRBD2 (7 bases). From germline, CDR1 is SGHAT and CDR2 FQNNGV. V shed 5 bases and J shed 1 base, with 20 bases lying between them. This CDR3 region has 17 residues. CDR3 bases: TGTGCCAGCAGCCTTAGGGGGGGCCGACGGTTCCAAGAGACCCAGTACTTC. It yields the protein CASSLRGGRRFQETQYF. Together with reference TRBV11-2 and TRBJ2-5, the CDR3 gives the full variable domain: EAGVAQSPRYKIIEKRQSVAFWCNPISGHATLYWYQQILGQGPKLLIQFQNNGVVDDSQLPKDRFSAERLKGVDSTLKIQPAKLEDSAVYLCASSLRGGRRFQETQYFGPGTRLLVL.

The CDR3 region has the DNA TGTGCCAGCAGCTTAGATCCCAGCGGGAGCATGTACGAGCAGTACTTC. This sequence encodes CASSLDPSGSMYEQYF. V usage is TRBV11-2 and J usage is TRBJ2-7, with 8 bases identical to TRBD2. V lost 0 bases, J lost 4 bases, and 8 bases stayed unmatched. This CDR3 spans 16 amino acids. The germline gives CDR1 SGHAT, CDR2 FQNNGV.

V usage is TRBV18 and J usage is TRBJ2-7; tentatively, D is TRBD1 (6 bases). V gave up 8 bases and J gave up 0 bases, with 20 bases separating them. The CDR3 runs to 16 residues. Germline CDR1 KGHSH, CDR2 LQKENI. This CDR3 is CASALSTGKSSYEQYF. CDR3 DNA sequence: TGTGCCAGCGCCCTGTCGACAGGCAAGAGCTCCTACGAGCAGTACTTC.

This chain uses TRBV7-2 with TRBJ2-7, with 10 bases fitting TRBD2. The V gene end was trimmed by 5 bases and the J gene end by 3 bases; junction bases not matched to a gene: 4. CDR3 length: 14 residues. Germline values: CDR1 SGHTA, CDR2 FQGNSA. CDR3 sequence reads: CASSALAGGYEQYF. For the CDR3, the DNA is TGTGCCAGCAGCGCCTTAGCGGGAGGCTACGAGCAGTACTTC.